Described below is a single T cell receptor (beta chain) sequence and its context. Its antigen is undetermined. The CDR3 runs 17 residues. In germline, CDR1 is SQVTM, CDR2 ANQGSEA. With V trimmed by 6 bases and J by 8 bases, 16 bases remained unmatched. In the original processing: Quality scores were absent from the junction-only immunoSEQ sequences, so filtering differed. The assay was immunoSEQ multiplex PCR, and TCRdb's table has in-frame clones only and misses some. For V, J and clone size, that table is used; D and trimming come from the DNA. The sample yields approximately 590,000 clones, over 95% seen once. This specimen belongs to a study of shared clonotypes between healthy human individuals. General study points: Naive subsets usually exceeded memory subsets in estimated richness. When naive CD4 clonotypes were compared across a few donors, about 4.8% were shared.

Naive CD8 populations comprised CD45RO-negative cells positively selected for CCR7, excluding terminally differentiated effector memory CD45RA+ cells. The receptor's source is a woman under 40 in good health. This chain connects TRBV29-1 to TRBJ2-1; 13 positions agree with TRBD2. The sample was naive CD8+ T cells sorted from blood. CDR3 DNA: TGCAGCGTACCGGGGGGCTTACTAGCGGGAGGGCGGGATGAGCAGTTCTTC. Translated, it gives CSVPGGLLAGGRDEQFF.